This T cell receptor beta chain is drawn from a study of blood T cells in healthy people across ages. In this sample, this clonotype turned up a few times. What it recognizes is unknown. Broader study findings: Per-million-T-cell TCR beta diversity fell roughly linearly with age.

Together with a sample-barcoded 5' primer, a J-beta primer mix was included in a second PCR lasting 7 to 11 cycles. TCRdb redid the calling of the 5' RACE reads with MiXCR, one entry per CDR3 protein. This sample carries 710,000 or so distinct CDR3 sequences, about 32% of them seen once, and the ten largest clones take approximately 15%. Individuals who donated were healthy Caucasians from Russia aged 6 to 90. This clonotype originated in a woman of 80 years or more in good health. The specimen sequenced was blood.

This chain's CDR3 is CASSLGGRGSGEKFF. Written as DNA, the CDR3 is TGTGCCAGCAGCTTAGGAGGCAGGGGGTCGGGGGAGAAGTTCTTC. The V call is TRBV7-8, the J call TRBJ2-1; maybe TRBD1 (7 bases). The CDR3 sequence is 15 residues long. Germline-derived CDR1 and CDR2 are SGHVS and FQNEAQ. The V end lost 1 base, the J end lost 14 bases, and 21 bases lay between the germline ends.